This T cell receptor (beta chain) was recorded in a study of PD-1 blockade in classical Hodgkin lymphoma. Time point specified: cycle 4 day 1 (C4D1), after around six weeks of nivolumab. Each patient's relapse followed autologous stem cell transplantation, and brentuximab vedotin exposure varied. The CDR3 is 19 residues long. Trimming removed 7 bases at V and 2 bases at J, with 24 bases between. Germline CDR1 is MNHEY and CDR2 is SMNVEV (reference sequence). TCRdb's copy holds only in-frame clones and misses some; the assay was immunoSEQ multiplex PCR. The sample holds tens of thousands of clones, roughly three quarters seen once.

The chain is built from TRBV27 and TRBJ2-6; D is possibly TRBD1 (5 bases). Specimen: peripheral blood mononuclear cells (PBMCs), collected before the fourth cycle of nivolumab. This clonotype was sampled from a human donor with classical Hodgkin lymphoma. The chain's CDR3 is CASTKVRPRVGTGANVLTF. Written as DNA, the CDR3 is TGTGCCAGCACTAAAGTGCGGCCCAGGGTGGGTACTGGGGCCAACGTCCTGACTTTC.